What follows are 20 T cell receptor beta chains derived from one specimen sequenced in a study of T cells in localized non-small cell lung cancer. Measured with immunoSEQ multiplex PCR; TCRdb has only the in-frame clones, and not every one. This repertoire shows approximately 41,000 clones, 75% to 90% found once; its top ten account for roughly 5.4%. The specimen was peripheral blood mononuclear cells, collected before any cancer treatment. These receptors originate from a male donor at least 60 years old with stage II lung adenocarcinoma.

This clone occurred a few times. The chain has TRBV12-5 and TRBJ2-1; D unclear. The germline V gene encodes CDR1 LGHNT and CDR2 FRNRAP. V shed 1 base and J shed 9 bases, with 7 bases lying between them. CDR3 length equals 12 residues. In DNA form, the CDR3 reads TGTGCTAGTGGTTTGGACGATGGTGAGCAGTTCTTC. This sequence encodes CASGLDDGEQFF.

The chain couples TRBV10-1 to TRBJ2-7; D is uncertain. The CDR3 runs 8 residues. Trimming took off 11 bases at V and 3 bases at J, with 2 bases between the two ends. The germline V gene has CDR1 WNHNN and CDR2 SYGVQD (reference sequence). The CDR3 bases are TGCGCCGGCTACGAGCAGTACTTC. This codes for CAGYEQYF.

V gene TRBV29-1 combines with J gene TRBJ2-5; a possible D gene is TRBD2 (5 bases). Trimming stripped 7 bases from V and 4 bases from J, with 19 bases between. In germline, CDR1 is SQVTM, CDR2 ANQGSEA. This CDR3 contains 14 residues. The CDR3 DNA sequence: TGCAGCGGGGTCGAGGGTAAGGATCTAGAGACCCAGTACTTC. Protein sequence: CSGVEGKDLETQYF.

A note on this clone: The same CDR3 arises from other DNA sequences in this sample as well. The chain joins TRBV19 to TRBJ1-2; possibly TRBD1 for D (5 bases). CDR1 and CDR2 (germline): LNHDA, SQIVND (reference sequence). CDR3 length: 13 residues. V was trimmed by 4 bases and J by 1 base, leaving 7 bases between them. The CDR3 nucleotides read TGTGCCAGTAGTAGGGACCGTAACTATGGCTACACCTTC. It encodes CASSRDRNYGYTF.

V usage is TRBV4-3 and J usage is TRBJ2-7; TRBD2 matches at 7 bases. Germline-derived CDR1 and CDR2 are LGHNA and YSLEER. The J segment lost 1 base and the V segment lost 1 base, leaving 7 bases of the junction unmatched. The CDR3 length is 16 residues. The CDR3 DNA is TGCGCCAGCAGCCAAGGCTTGGGAGGGGCGTCCTACGAGCAGTACTTC. As protein: CASSQGLGGASYEQYF.

This chain links TRBV4-3 with TRBJ1-5; 7 nucleotides agree with TRBD1. V was clipped by 4 bases and J by 6 bases; unmatched bases: 6. CDR3 length: 14 amino acids. The germline V gene encodes CDR1 LGHNA and CDR2 YSLEER. The CDR3, as DNA: TGCGCCAGCAGCCTGTCAGGGGGATCTCAGCCCCAGCATTTT. Translating gives CASSLSGGSQPQHF.

The chain couples TRBV14 to TRBJ2-1; 10 bases map to TRBD2. Germline CDR1 SGHDN, CDR2 FVKESK. The CDR3 runs to 17 residues. The ends lost 4 bases at V and 7 bases at J; junction bases unmatched: 13. The CDR3, as DNA: TGTGCCAGCAGCCCCCTCGGGGGAAGCGGGAGGGAAAATGAGCAGTTCTTC. Translated, it gives CASSPLGGSGRENEQFF.

This sequence joins TRBV7-2 and TRBJ2-7, with 12 bases aligning to TRBD2. The CDR3 is 16 residues long. CDR1 is SGHTA, CDR2 FQGNSA, per germline. The V segment lost 3 bases and the J segment 4 bases; nucleotides outside the gene matches: 7. This chain's CDR3 is CASSLERTSGVYEQYF. In nucleotides, the CDR3 is TGTGCCAGCAGCTTGGAGCGGACTAGCGGGGTTTACGAGCAGTACTTC.

The chain couples TRBV5-5 to TRBJ1-1; D is unresolved. V was clipped by 4 bases and J by 11 bases, with 18 bases between them. The germline CDR1 and CDR2 sequences are SGHKS and YYEKEE (reference sequence). This CDR3 is built from 13 residues. The CDR3 DNA follows: TGTGCCAGCAGCACCGGTGGGAGTGGAGAGGCTTTCTTT. Its protein is CASSTGGSGEAFF. Full variable domain (remainder filled in from reference TRBV5-5 and TRBJ1-1): DAGVTQSPTHLIKTRGQQVTLRCSPISGHKSVSWYQQVLGQGPQFIFQYYEKEERGRGNFPDRFSARQFPNYSSELNVNALLLGDSALYLCASSTGGSGEAFFGQGTRLTVV.

The V call is TRBV2, the J call TRBJ2-1, with 9 bases matching TRBD2. Losses at the gene ends were 3 bases for V and 7 bases for J; bases not matched to a gene: 7. This CDR3 comprises 15 residues. Germline V gene data show CDR1 as SNHLY and CDR2 as FYNNEI. CDR3 sequence: CASSDSGRIWNEQFF. CDR3 coding DNA: TGTGCCAGCAGTGATAGCGGGAGAATCTGGAATGAGCAGTTCTTC.

This clone was recorded a few times. The DNA of the CDR3 is TGTGCCAGCAGCAAGACAGGGGCGCGGGATCAGCCCCAGCATTTT. Its translation: CASSKTGARDQPQHF. V usage is TRBV2 and J usage is TRBJ1-5; 8 bases fit TRBD1. Looked up from germline, CDR1 is SNHLY and CDR2 is FYNNEI. This CDR3 is built from 15 residues. Trimming cost V 6 bases and J 5 bases; bases outside gene matches: 9.

This clone appeared a few times. The chain recombines TRBV11-2 with TRBJ2-1, with 11 nucleotides matching TRBD1. Germline V gene sequence: CDR1 SGHAT, CDR2 FQNNGV. This CDR3 is 14 amino acids long. After removal of 3 bases from V and 6 bases from J, the junction contained 1 base not matched to a gene. The CDR3 sequence: CASSLGTGGNEQFF. CDR3 DNA sequence: TGTGCCAGCAGCTTGGGGACAGGGGGCAATGAGCAGTTCTTC.

This clone showed up just once. The chain couples TRBV19 to TRBJ1-5; 12 nucleotides match TRBD1. With V trimmed by 6 bases and J by 3 bases, 3 bases remained unmatched. Germline V gene data show CDR1 as LNHDA and CDR2 as SQIVND (reference sequence). The CDR3 has 15 residues. The CDR3 protein is CASRGQGAFNQPQHF. The CDR3 nucleotides are TGTGCCAGTAGGGGACAGGGGGCCTTCAATCAGCCCCAGCATTTT.

The rearrangement joins TRBV28 to TRBJ1-5; the match to TRBD1 covers 7 bases. The CDR3 consists of 17 residues. The trim removed 4 bases at V and 0 bases at J, leaving 9 bases unmatched. CDR1 is MDHEN and CDR2 is SYDVKM in the germline V gene. CDR3 residues: CASSSSDRADSNQPQHF. The CDR3 DNA reads TGTGCCAGCAGTTCCTCCGACAGGGCCGATAGCAATCAGCCCCAGCATTTT.

The DNA for the CDR3 is TGTGCCAGCACGGGGGCGGGGGAGTTTAATCCGGAACTGTTTTTT. Translating gives CASTGAGEFNPELFF. The chain couples TRBV2 to TRBJ1-4, with a weak D call TRBD1 (6 bases). Germline V lookup: CDR1 SNHLY, CDR2 FYNNEI. Trimming shortened V by 7 bases and J by 12 bases, and 24 bases separated the two germline ends. The CDR3 consists of 15 residues.

The sample holds a few counts of this clone. The DNA for the CDR3 is TGTGCCAGCAGCCGAGAAAGGACTAGCGGACCCTACGAGCAGTACTTC. It is translated as CASSRERTSGPYEQYF. This chain links TRBV4-2 with TRBJ2-7; 10 bases agree with TRBD2. Germline V gene data show CDR1 as LGHNA and CDR2 as YNFKEQ. This CDR3 has 16 amino acids. After removal of 4 bases from V and 2 bases from J, the junction contained 8 bases not matched to a gene.

V and J are TRBV15 and TRBJ2-3; D unclear. The germline CDR1 and CDR2 sequences are LNHNV and YYDKDF (reference sequence). V shed 4 bases and J shed 4 bases, with 9 bases lying between them. The CDR3 runs to 13 residues. As DNA, the CDR3 is TGTGCCACCAGCAACCAGGCGGCAGATACGCAGTATTTT. Its protein is CATSNQAADTQYF.

The chain links TRBV21-1 to TRBJ1-4; the table calls TRBD1, which could not be checked here. TRBV21-1 is deemed a pseudogene. CDR3 length: 17 amino acids. Here the CDR3 reads CASSKGNRGREIEKLFF. As DNA, the CDR3 is TGTGCCAGCAGCAAAGGAAACAGGGGGCGAGAGATTGAAAAACTGTTTTTT.

V usage is TRBV5-1 and J usage is TRBJ1-1; D remains unclear. V lost 4 bases, J lost 5 bases, and 18 bases lay in between. Per the germline V gene, CDR1 is SGHRS and CDR2 is YFSETQ. This CDR3 comprises 15 residues. CDR3 coding DNA: TGCGCCAGCAGCCCGGACGGAGGGAGTGGGACTGAAGCTTTCTTT. The encoded protein is CASSPDGGSGTEAFF. The full variable domain, with the rest looked up from reference TRBV5-1 and TRBJ1-1, is KAGVTQTPRYLIKTRGQQVTLSCSPISGHRSVSWYQQTPGQGLQFLFEYFSETQRNKGNFPGRFSGRQFSNSRSEMNVSTLELGDSALYLCASSPDGGSGTEAFFGQGTRLTVV.

The V and J genes are TRBV18 and TRBJ1-2; 8 nucleotides line up with TRBD1. Germline CDR1 reads KGHSH; CDR2 reads LQKENI. The CDR3 extends over 15 amino acids. V was pared by 0 bases and J by 4 bases, with 4 bases of the junction left unmatched. CDR3 amino acids: CASSPPDRVTYGYTF. CDR3 DNA: TGTGCCAGCTCACCACCGGACAGGGTTACCTATGGCTACACCTTC.